Presented here are 2 T cell receptor beta chains from one specimen sequenced in a study of T cell responses to AZD1222 COVID-19 vaccine (dated by TCRdb to the early 2020s). Library creation used the immunoSEQ multiplex PCR assay. TCRdb retrieved this table from immuneACCESS and kept in-frame rearrangements only. Not all clones are present; in checked studies, unresolved V genes account for under half, and no reason is known for the remainder. Recorded for this sample are more than 75,000 clones; 90% to 95% of them occurred a single time. The ten largest make up around 8.1% of the sample. Read against the paper, the sample's time point label means: baseline before first vaccination. This sample comprised peripheral blood, obtained on day 0 of AZD1222 vaccination. All receptors come from an adult in good health.

V is TRBV7-6 and J is TRBJ2-3; the D gene could be TRBD1 or TRBD2 (5 bases each). V dropped 5 bases and J dropped 0 bases, with 15 bases sitting between them. The V gene's germline CDR1 is SGHVS and CDR2 FNYEAQ. The CDR3 spans 16 residues. Here the CDR3 reads CASSRGTSTSTDTQYF. The CDR3 nucleotides are TGTGCCAGCAGCCGAGGGACGTCCACTAGCACAGATACGCAGTATTTT.

The V and J genes are TRBV27 and TRBJ2-3; D uncertain. The germline V gene has CDR1 MNHEY and CDR2 SMNVEV (reference sequence). The CDR3 consists of 13 residues. V was trimmed by 4 bases and J by 5 bases, leaving 10 bases between them. The CDR3 protein is CASSYSVRDTQYF. The CDR3 DNA is TGTGCCAGCAGTTACTCAGTCAGAGATACGCAGTATTTT.